This entry lists 23 T cell receptor beta chains sequenced from one sample in a study of OX40 agonist ivuxolimab in advanced cancers. The assay was immunoSEQ multiplex PCR, and TCRdb's table has in-frame clones only and misses some. The table includes around 45,000 clones, approximately 86% detected once. Sequencing was performed on CD4+ or CD8+ T cells sorted from blood, taken in a trial of the OX40 agonist ivuxolimab. The receptors were sampled from an adult with an advanced solid tumor such as melanoma, head and neck, liver or kidney cancer.

The genes are TRBV11-3 and TRBJ2-3, with D maybe TRBD1 (5 bases). Germline V gives CDR1 SGHNT, CDR2 YENEEA. This CDR3 has 14 residues. V gave up 4 bases and J gave up 5 bases, with 13 bases separating them. The CDR3 is CASSSGNTGDTQYF. CDR3 DNA sequence: TGTGCCAGCAGCTCCGGCAATACAGGAGATACGCAGTATTTT.

This clone was detected ten times or more. V gene TRBV10-3 combines with J gene TRBJ2-5; no firm D call. The CDR3 loop spans 13 amino acids. Trimming took 2 bases from V and 5 from J, leaving 9 bases between them. Germline CDR1 ENHRY, CDR2 SYGVKD. CDR3 nucleotide sequence: TGTGCCATCAGTGAGAGGCCAGAGGAGACCCAGTACTTC. Amino acid sequence: CAISERPEETQYF.

The chain recombines TRBV6-6 with TRBJ1-1, with D unclear. In germline, CDR1 is MNHNY, CDR2 SVGAGI (reference sequence). Trimming pared 6 bases from V and 10 bases from J, leaving 9 bases between. The CDR3 is made up of 10 amino acids. This CDR3 is CASRARIAFF. The CDR3 DNA reads TGTGCCAGCAGGGCCCGGATAGCTTTCTTT.

This chain uses TRBV6-6 with TRBJ2-7, with D perhaps matching TRBD2 (5 bases). Germline values: CDR1 MNHNY, CDR2 SVGAGI (reference sequence). This CDR3 is 15 amino acids long. V was clipped by 0 bases and J by 6 bases, with 15 bases between them. The CDR3, as DNA: TGTGCCAGCAGTTACTCGAGAGGGTATCCCGGCGAGCAGTACTTC. Translated, it gives CASSYSRGYPGEQYF.

V usage is TRBV5-5 and J usage is TRBJ1-5, with D possibly being TRBD1 (6 bases). The germline V gene encodes CDR1 SGHKS and CDR2 YYEKEE (reference sequence). V was cut by 4 bases and J by 3 bases, with 17 bases left in between. CDR3 size: 16 residues. CDR3 nucleotide sequence: TGTGCCAGCAGCCCAGGGGCCACAGGGTACAATCAGCCCCAGCATTTT. It is translated as CASSPGATGYNQPQHF.

This rearrangement joins TRBV10-3 to TRBJ1-2, with D possibly being TRBD1 (5 bases). There are 15 residues in the CDR3. Trimming pared 0 bases from V and 0 bases from J, leaving 8 bases between. Germline assignment: CDR1 ENHRY and CDR2 SYGVKD. CDR3 protein: CAISESNRPNYGYTF. DNA of the CDR3: TGTGCCATCAGTGAGTCCAACAGGCCTAACTATGGCTACACCTTC.

V gene TRBV6-1 combines with J gene TRBJ2-6, with 7 bases matching TRBD1. The length of the CDR3 is 17 residues. The germline gives CDR1 MNHNS, CDR2 SASEGT. V was pared by 2 bases and J by 2 bases, with 6 bases of the junction left unmatched. The CDR3 loop reads CASSERAGGPGANVLTF. The CDR3 nucleotides are TGTGCCAGCAGTGAAAGGGCAGGGGGTCCTGGGGCCAACGTCCTGACTTTC.

This sequence joins TRBV5-4 and TRBJ2-3; D is unresolved. CDR3 size: 14 residues. V was clipped by 0 bases and J by 2 bases, with 7 bases between them. Germline CDR1 is SGHNT and CDR2 is YYREEE (reference sequence). The CDR3 DNA reads TGTGCCAGCAGCTTGGCCTTCACCACAGATACGCAGTATTTT. This encodes CASSLAFTTDTQYF. The full variable domain, in which reference TRBV5-4 and TRBJ2-3 provide the parts outside the CDR3, is ETGVTQSPTHLIKTRGQQVTLRCSSQSGHNTVSWYQQALGQGPQFIFQYYREEENGRGNFPPRFSGLQFPNYSSELNVNALELDDSALYLCASSLAFTTDTQYFGPGTRLTVL.

The gene calls are TRBV19 and TRBJ2-1; D might be TRBD1 (6 bases). The CDR3 is 11 amino acids. V was cut by 5 bases and J by 14 bases, with 13 bases left in between. The germline V gene has CDR1 LNHDA and CDR2 SQIVND (reference sequence). The CDR3 sequence is CASSPDRSKFF. DNA for the CDR3: TGTGCCAGTAGTCCTGACAGGTCGAAGTTCTTC.

The chain uses TRBV18 and TRBJ2-2; 8 positions agree with TRBD2. Per the germline V gene, CDR1 is KGHSH and CDR2 is LQKENI. J lost 4 bases, V lost 6 bases, and 7 bases had no gene match. This CDR3 region has 15 residues. The CDR3 region has the DNA TGTGCCAGCTCCCCGGGACTAGAGGGCACCGGGGAGCTGTTTTTT. It translates to CASSPGLEGTGELFF.

V gene TRBV19 combines with J gene TRBJ2-2; TRBD1 matches 12 bases. The V segment lost 8 bases and the J segment 3 bases; nucleotides outside the gene matches: 4. The CDR3 totals 15 residues. CDR1 and CDR2 from the germline V gene are LNHDA and SQIVND (reference sequence). CDR3: CASRDRGRDTGELFF. In DNA form, the CDR3 reads TGTGCCAGTCGGGACAGGGGGCGCGACACCGGGGAGCTGTTTTTT.

CDR3 DNA sequence: TGTGCCAGCAGTGACGGGACGGCAGATTACGAGCAGTACTTC. Protein sequence: CASSDGTADYEQYF. The V gene is TRBV6-4, the J gene TRBJ2-7; perhaps D is TRBD1 or TRBD2 (5 bases each). The germline gives CDR1 MRHNA, CDR2 SNTAGT. Trimming took off 2 bases at V and 4 bases at J, with 12 bases between the two ends. The CDR3 covers 14 residues.

CDR3 protein: CASSSAWGAQINEQFF. CDR3 coding DNA: TGTGCCAGCAGCTCTGCTTGGGGGGCCCAAATAAATGAGCAGTTCTTC. J is TRBJ2-1 and V is TRBV5-6, with D perhaps matching TRBD1 or TRBD2 (6 bases each). Trimming pared 3 bases from V and 7 bases from J, leaving 20 bases between. Germline CDR1 and CDR2: SGHDT and YYEEEE. This CDR3 comprises 16 residues.

The J gene is TRBJ2-3, the V gene TRBV6-1; no reliable D call. Between the trimmed V and J ends, which lost 4 bases and 1 base, there was a span of 24 bases. From germline, CDR1 is MNHNS and CDR2 SASEGT. The length of the CDR3 is 19 residues. CDR3 in DNA: TGTGCCAGCAGTGTCGGTGGCCTAGGCAAAGGGATGGGCACAGATACGCAGTATTTT. This translates into CASSVGGLGKGMGTDTQYF.

As for this clone: This CDR3 is also generated by other DNA sequences in the sample. V usage is TRBV7-9 and J usage is TRBJ1-2, with 7 bases lining up with TRBD1. The trim removed 5 bases at V and 8 bases at J, leaving 5 bases unmatched. From germline, CDR1 is SEHNR and CDR2 FQNEAQ (reference sequence). The CDR3 runs 12 residues. The DNA of the CDR3 is TGTGCCAGCAGCCGGGACAGAGAAGGCTACACCTTC. Encoded protein: CASSRDREGYTF.

This clone has a handful of counts. This chain links TRBV2 with TRBJ2-7; possible D gene TRBD2, 5 bases. The V gene's germline CDR1 is SNHLY and CDR2 FYNNEI. There are 14 residues in the CDR3. V was pared by 7 bases and J by 6 bases, with 19 bases between. The CDR3 protein is CASNSGGPLGEQYF. The DNA of the CDR3 is TGTGCCAGCAACAGCGGAGGTCCGCTAGGCGAGCAGTACTTC.

The chain uses TRBV5-4 and TRBJ2-5; D perhaps matches TRBD1 (6 bases). CDR3 size: 13 residues. CDR1 is SGHNT, CDR2 YYREEE, per germline (reference sequence). Trimming removed 6 bases at V and 2 bases at J, with 11 bases between. The DNA of the CDR3 is TGTGCCAGCAACAGGGAAAATCAAGAGACCCAGTACTTC. This codes for CASNRENQETQYF. Full variable domain (outside the CDR3, taken from reference TRBV5-4 and TRBJ2-5): ETGVTQSPTHLIKTRGQQVTLRCSSQSGHNTVSWYQQALGQGPQFIFQYYREEENGRGNFPPRFSGLQFPNYSSELNVNALELDDSALYLCASNRENQETQYFGPGTRLLVL.

This chain uses TRBV29-1 with TRBJ2-1; D remains ambiguous. Trimming removed 6 bases at V and 8 bases at J, with 17 bases between. The CDR3 totals 13 residues. Germline V gives CDR1 SQVTM, CDR2 ANQGSEA. DNA for the CDR3: TGCAGCGTCAATGGGGTGGGTACTGATGAGCAGTTCTTC. It specifies CSVNGVGTDEQFF.

The chain carries TRBV19 and TRBJ1-1, with a weak D call TRBD1 (5 bases). With 8 bases removed from V and 1 base from J, the gap between germline ends came to 8 bases. The CDR3 is 12 amino acids. CDR1 and CDR2 (germline): LNHDA, SQIVND (reference sequence). CDR3 sequence reads: CASGRENTEAFF. The CDR3 region has the DNA TGTGCCAGTGGCAGGGAGAACACTGAAGCTTTCTTT.

This sequence joins TRBV9 and TRBJ2-1, with TRBD2 identical over 11 bases. The CDR3 sequence is 16 residues long. J gave up 13 bases and V 4 bases, and 16 bases lay outside the gene matches. Germline V gene data show CDR1 as SGDLS and CDR2 as YYNGEE. The CDR3 is CASSPPGLAGGLLQFF. For the CDR3, the DNA is TGTGCCAGCAGCCCCCCTGGGCTAGCGGGGGGCCTTTTACAGTTCTTC.

The V call is TRBV9, the J call TRBJ2-4, with 9 bases lining up with TRBD2. With V trimmed by 0 bases and J by 0 bases, 7 bases remained unmatched. CDR1 and CDR2 from the germline V gene are SGDLS and YYNGEE. The CDR3 has 18 residues. CDR3: CASSVGVAGELAKNIQYF. In DNA form, the CDR3 reads TGTGCCAGCAGCGTAGGAGTAGCGGGGGAACTAGCCAAAAACATTCAGTACTTC.

V usage is TRBV6-4 and J usage is TRBJ2-5; TRBD2 aligns across 7 bases. The CDR3 runs 13 residues. Germline V gives CDR1 MRHNA, CDR2 SNTAGT. Losses at the gene ends were 7 bases for V and 5 bases for J; bases not matched to a gene: 7. This chain's CDR3 is CASTPGGEETQYF. The CDR3 DNA sequence: TGTGCCAGCACCCCGGGGGGTGAGGAGACCCAGTACTTC.

This clone appeared a single time. This sequence joins TRBV28 and TRBJ2-6, with 8 bases aligning to TRBD2. There are 18 residues in the CDR3. Germline CDR1 reads MDHEN; CDR2 reads SYDVKM. J gave up 0 bases and V 3 bases, and 7 bases lay outside the gene matches. CDR3 sequence reads: CASSFVRGGTSGANVLTF. The CDR3 DNA reads as TGTGCCAGCAGTTTTGTCCGGGGGGGAACCTCTGGGGCCAACGTCCTGACTTTC.